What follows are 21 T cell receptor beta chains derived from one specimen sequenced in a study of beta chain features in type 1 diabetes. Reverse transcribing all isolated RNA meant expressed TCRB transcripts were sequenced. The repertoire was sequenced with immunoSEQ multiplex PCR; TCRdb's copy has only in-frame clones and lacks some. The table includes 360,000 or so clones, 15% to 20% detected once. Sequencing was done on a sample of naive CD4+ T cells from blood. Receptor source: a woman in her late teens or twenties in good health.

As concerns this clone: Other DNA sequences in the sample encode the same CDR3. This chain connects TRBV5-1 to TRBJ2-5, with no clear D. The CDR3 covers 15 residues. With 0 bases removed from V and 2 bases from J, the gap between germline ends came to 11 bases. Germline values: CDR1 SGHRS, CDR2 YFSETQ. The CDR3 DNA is TGCGCCAGCAGCTTGGCAGGCGCAGTACAAGAGACCCAGTACTTC. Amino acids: CASSLAGAVQETQYF.

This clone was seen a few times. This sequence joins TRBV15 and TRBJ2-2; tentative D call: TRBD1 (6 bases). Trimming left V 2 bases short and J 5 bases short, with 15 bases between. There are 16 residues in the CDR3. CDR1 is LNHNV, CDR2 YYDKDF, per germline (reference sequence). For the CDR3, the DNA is TGTGCCACCAGCAGACCCCCCCTGGGGGCGACCGGGGAGCTGTTTTTT. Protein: CATSRPPLGATGELFF. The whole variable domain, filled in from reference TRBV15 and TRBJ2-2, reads DAMVIQNPRYQVTQFGKPVTLSCSQTLNHNVMYWYQQKSSQAPKLLFHYYDKDFNNEADTPDNFQSRRPNTSFCFLDIRSPGLGDTAMYLCATSRPPLGATGELFFGEGSRLTVL.

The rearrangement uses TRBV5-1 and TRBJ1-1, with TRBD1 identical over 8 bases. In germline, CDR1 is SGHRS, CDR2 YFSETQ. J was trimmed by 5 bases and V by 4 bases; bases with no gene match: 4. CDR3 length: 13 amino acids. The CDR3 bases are TGCGCCAGCAGCCCGGGACAGGCAACTGAAGCTTTCTTT. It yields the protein CASSPGQATEAFF.

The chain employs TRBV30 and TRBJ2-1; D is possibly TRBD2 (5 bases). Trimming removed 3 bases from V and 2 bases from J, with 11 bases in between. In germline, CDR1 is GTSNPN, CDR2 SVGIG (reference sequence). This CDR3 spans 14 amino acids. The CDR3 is CAWRPGNTYNEQFF. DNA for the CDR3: TGTGCCTGGAGGCCCGGGAATACCTACAATGAGCAGTTCTTC.

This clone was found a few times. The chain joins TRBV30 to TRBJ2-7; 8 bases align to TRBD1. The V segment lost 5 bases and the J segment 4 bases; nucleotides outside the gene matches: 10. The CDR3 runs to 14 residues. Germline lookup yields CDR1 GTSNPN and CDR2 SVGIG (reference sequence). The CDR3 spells CAWGDRSAGYEQYF. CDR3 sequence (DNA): TGTGCCTGGGGGGACAGGTCCGCTGGTTACGAGCAGTACTTC.

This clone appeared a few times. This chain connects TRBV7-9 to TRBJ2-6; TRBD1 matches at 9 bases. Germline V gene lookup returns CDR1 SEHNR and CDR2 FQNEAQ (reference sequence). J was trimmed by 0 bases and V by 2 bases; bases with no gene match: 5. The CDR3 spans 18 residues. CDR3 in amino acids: CASSLLGQGTSGANVLTF. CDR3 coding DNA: TGTGCCAGCAGCTTATTGGGACAGGGCACCTCTGGGGCCAACGTCCTGACTTTC.

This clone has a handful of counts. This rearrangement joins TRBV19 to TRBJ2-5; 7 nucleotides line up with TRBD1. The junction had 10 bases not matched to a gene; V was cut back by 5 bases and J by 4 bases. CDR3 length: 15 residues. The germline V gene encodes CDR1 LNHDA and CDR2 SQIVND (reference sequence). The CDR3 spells CASSFSRQGGETQYF. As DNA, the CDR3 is TGTGCCAGTAGTTTTAGCCGACAGGGCGGAGAGACCCAGTACTTC.

DNA of the CDR3: TGCGCCAGCAGCGCCGGACTAGCGGGGACCCTCACAGATACGCAGTATTTT. Translating gives CASSAGLAGTLTDTQYF. The rearrangement links TRBV5-1 to TRBJ2-3; 12 nucleotides align to TRBD2. This CDR3 has 17 amino acids. Germline assignment: CDR1 SGHRS and CDR2 YFSETQ. Unmatched junction bases numbered 8, after V lost 4 bases and J lost 2 bases.

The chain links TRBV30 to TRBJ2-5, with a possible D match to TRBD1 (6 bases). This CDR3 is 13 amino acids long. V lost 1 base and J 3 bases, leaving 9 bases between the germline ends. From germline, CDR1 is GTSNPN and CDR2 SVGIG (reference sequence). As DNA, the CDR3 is TGTGCCTGGAGTGGGGCAGGGGAAGAGACCCAGTACTTC. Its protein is CAWSGAGEETQYF.

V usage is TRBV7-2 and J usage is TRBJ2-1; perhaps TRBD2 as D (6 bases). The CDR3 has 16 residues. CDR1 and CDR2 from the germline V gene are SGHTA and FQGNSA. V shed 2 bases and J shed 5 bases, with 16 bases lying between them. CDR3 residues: CASSLTLAPQNNEQFF. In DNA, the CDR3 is TGTGCCAGCAGCTTAACCCTAGCGCCCCAAAACAATGAGCAGTTCTTC.

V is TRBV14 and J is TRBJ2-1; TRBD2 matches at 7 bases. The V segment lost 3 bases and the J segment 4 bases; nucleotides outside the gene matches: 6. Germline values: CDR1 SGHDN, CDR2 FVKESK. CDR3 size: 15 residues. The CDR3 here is CASSQQRGAYNEQFF. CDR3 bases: TGTGCCAGCAGCCAGCAGCGGGGAGCTTACAATGAGCAGTTCTTC.

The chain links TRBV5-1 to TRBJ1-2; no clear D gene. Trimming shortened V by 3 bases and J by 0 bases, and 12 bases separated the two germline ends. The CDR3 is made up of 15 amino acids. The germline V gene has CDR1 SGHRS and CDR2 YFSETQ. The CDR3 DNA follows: TGCGCCAGCAGCTCCCGTACTGACACTAACTATGGCTACACCTTC. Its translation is CASSSRTDTNYGYTF.

The CDR3 protein is CASSPLAANEQFF. The CDR3 coding sequence is TGTGCCAGCAGTCCACTAGCGGCTAATGAGCAGTTCTTC. The chain joins TRBV6-5 to TRBJ2-1; 8 bases agree with TRBD2. The CDR3 is 13 residues long. J was trimmed by 7 bases and V by 5 bases; bases with no gene match: 4. Per the germline V gene, CDR1 is MNHEY and CDR2 is SVGAGI.

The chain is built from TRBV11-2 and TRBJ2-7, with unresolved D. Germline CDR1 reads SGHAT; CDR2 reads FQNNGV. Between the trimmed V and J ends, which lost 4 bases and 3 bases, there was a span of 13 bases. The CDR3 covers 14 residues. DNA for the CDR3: TGTGCCAGCAGCTCGCTAAGACTGGTCTACGAGCAGTACTTC. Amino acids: CASSSLRLVYEQYF.

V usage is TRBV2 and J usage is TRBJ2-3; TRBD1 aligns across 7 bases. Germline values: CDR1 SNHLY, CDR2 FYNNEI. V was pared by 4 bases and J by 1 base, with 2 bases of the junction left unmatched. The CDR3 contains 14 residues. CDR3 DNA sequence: TGTGCCAGCAGTGGACAGGGTGGCACAGATACGCAGTATTTT. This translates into CASSGQGGTDTQYF.

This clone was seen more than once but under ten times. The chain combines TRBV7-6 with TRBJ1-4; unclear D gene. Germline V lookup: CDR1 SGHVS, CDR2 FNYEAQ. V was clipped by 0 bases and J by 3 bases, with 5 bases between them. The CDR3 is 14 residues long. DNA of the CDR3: TGTGCCAGCAGCTTAGCCCCAGCTAATGAAAAACTGTTTTTT. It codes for CASSLAPANEKLFF.

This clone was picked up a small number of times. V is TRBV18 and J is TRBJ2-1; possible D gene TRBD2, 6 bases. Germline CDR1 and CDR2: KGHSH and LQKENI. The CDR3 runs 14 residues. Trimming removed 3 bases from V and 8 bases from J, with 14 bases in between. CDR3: CASSPGDFDHEQFF. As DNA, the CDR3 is TGTGCCAGCTCACCGGGGGACTTTGATCATGAGCAGTTCTTC. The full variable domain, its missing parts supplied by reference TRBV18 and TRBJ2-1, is NAGVMQNPRHLVRRRGQEARLRCSPMKGHSHVYWYRQLPEEGLKFMVYLQKENIIDESGMPKERFSAEFPKEGPSILRIQQVVRGDSAAYFCASSPGDFDHEQFFGPGTRLTVL.

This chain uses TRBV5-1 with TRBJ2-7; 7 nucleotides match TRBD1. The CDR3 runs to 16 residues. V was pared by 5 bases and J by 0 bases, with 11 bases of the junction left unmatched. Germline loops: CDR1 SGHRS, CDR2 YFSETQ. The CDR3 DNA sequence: TGCGCCAGCAGGCCATTCCCGGGACAGCCCTCCTACGAGCAGTACTTC. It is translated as CASRPFPGQPSYEQYF.

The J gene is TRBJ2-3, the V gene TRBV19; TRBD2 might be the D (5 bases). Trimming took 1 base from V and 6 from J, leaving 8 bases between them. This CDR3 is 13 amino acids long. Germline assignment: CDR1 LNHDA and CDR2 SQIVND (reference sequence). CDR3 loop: CASSIGGMDTQYF. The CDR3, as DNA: TGTGCCAGTAGTATAGGAGGGATGGATACGCAGTATTTT. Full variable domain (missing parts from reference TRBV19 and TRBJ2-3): DGGITQSPKYLFRKEGQNVTLSCEQNLNHDAMYWYRQDPGQGLRLIYYSQIVNDFQKGDIAEGYSVSREKKESFPLTVTSAQKNPTAFYLCASSIGGMDTQYFGPGTRLTVL.

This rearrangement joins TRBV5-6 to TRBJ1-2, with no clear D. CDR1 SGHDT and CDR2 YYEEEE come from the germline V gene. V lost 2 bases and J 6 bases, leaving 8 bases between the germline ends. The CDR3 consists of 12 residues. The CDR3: CASSFTENGYTF. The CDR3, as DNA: TGTGCCAGCAGCTTTACAGAGAATGGCTACACCTTC.

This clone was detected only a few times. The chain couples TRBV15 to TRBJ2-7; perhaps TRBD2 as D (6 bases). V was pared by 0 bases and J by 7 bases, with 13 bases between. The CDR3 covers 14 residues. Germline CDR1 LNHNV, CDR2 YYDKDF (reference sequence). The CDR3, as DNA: TGTGCCACCAGCAGAGATCGGAGGGTCGGGGAGCAGTACTTC. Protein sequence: CATSRDRRVGEQYF.